The 30 T cell receptor beta chains in this list originate from one sample, sequenced in a study of vaccination effects on CD4 cells after COVID-19. For these receptors, no antigen is known. Repertoires were generated with immunoSEQ multiplex PCR, while TCRdb's copy carries only in-frame clones and drops some. The sample shows tens of thousands of clones, about four fifths of them seen only once. Antigen-specific CD4+ T cells expanded by the ViraFEST assay with viral peptide pools were then sequenced. Scientists isolated CD4+ T cells after an approximately 9-day culture period ended. According to PCR results, the person was infected with SARS-CoV-2 between March and December 2020. The sample in question was CD4+ T cells from PBMCs cultured with a peptide pool, obtained before COVID-19 vaccination. Every receptor here comes from a human donor who had a prior SARS-CoV-2 infection.

This chain links TRBV7-9 with TRBJ2-5; either TRBD1 or TRBD2 may fit D (5 bases each). With 5 bases removed from V and 9 bases from J, the gap between germline ends came to 13 bases. In germline, CDR1 is SEHNR, CDR2 FQNEAQ (reference sequence). This CDR3 has 12 residues. Written as DNA, the CDR3 is TGTGCCAGCAGCCCGACAGCCGGGGCCCAGTACTTC. Translating gives CASSPTAGAQYF.

The chain uses TRBV2 and TRBJ2-1, with 11 bases that match TRBD2. Germline values: CDR1 SNHLY, CDR2 FYNNEI. Losses at the gene ends were 11 bases for V and 8 bases for J; bases not matched to a gene: 14. The CDR3 consists of 15 residues. The CDR3 coding sequence is TGTGCCTCGGGGGGCACTAGCGGGAGTGAGGATGAGCAGTTCTTC. The encoded protein is CASGGTSGSEDEQFF.

The rearrangement uses TRBV9 and TRBJ1-2; D gene uncertain. The germline V gene encodes CDR1 SGDLS and CDR2 YYNGEE. The V gene lost 4 bases and the J gene lost 5 bases, with 9 bases spanning the gap. This CDR3 has 12 residues. This CDR3 reads CASSREGYGYTF. The CDR3 region has the DNA TGTGCCAGCAGCCGGGAAGGGTATGGCTACACCTTC.

The chain has TRBV2 and TRBJ2-7; 9 bases align to TRBD1. The CDR3 has 14 amino acids. Germline loops: CDR1 SNHLY, CDR2 FYNNEI. Trimming took 3 bases from V and 4 from J; bases not matched to a gene: 4. In DNA form, the CDR3 reads TGTGCCAGCAGTGACCCGGGACAGGGTTACGAGCAGTACTTC. It yields the protein CASSDPGQGYEQYF.

This clone was observed a handful of times. CDR3 sequence (DNA): TGTGCCAGCAGCTTGGCGGGGTTAGGGGAGCAGTACTTC. Translation gives CASSLAGLGEQYF. This rearrangement joins TRBV7-9 to TRBJ2-7, with D possibly TRBD2 on 6 matching bases. Germline V lookup: CDR1 SEHNR, CDR2 FQNEAQ (reference sequence). V lost 3 bases and J lost 7, with 13 bases in between. This CDR3 comprises 13 residues.

In this sample, this clone turned up a few times. The chain couples TRBV7-2 to TRBJ1-1; 10 nucleotides agree with TRBD1. CDR3 length equals 14 residues. The J segment lost 4 bases and the V segment lost 4 bases, leaving 3 bases of the junction unmatched. The germline CDR1 and CDR2 sequences are SGHTA and FQGNSA. The CDR3 here is CASSSRTGGTEAFF. The CDR3 nucleotides are TGTGCCAGCAGCTCGCGGACAGGGGGCACTGAAGCTTTCTTT.

The V call is TRBV2, the J call TRBJ2-6; D possibly uses TRBD1 or TRBD2 (5 bases each). This CDR3 spans 18 amino acids. Germline V gives CDR1 SNHLY, CDR2 FYNNEI. The germline V and J ends were trimmed by 6 bases and 0 bases, with 18 bases remaining between them. The CDR3 protein is CASRRIGTVNSGANVLTF. The DNA of the CDR3 is TGTGCCAGCAGGCGTATCGGGACGGTTAACTCTGGGGCCAACGTCCTGACTTTC.

The genes are TRBV18 and TRBJ2-7, with TRBD1 matching 12 bases. The CDR3 runs to 15 residues. Trimming at V came to 5 bases and at J to 4 bases, leaving 6 bases not matched to a gene. Germline loops: CDR1 KGHSH, CDR2 LQKENI. The CDR3 protein is CASSARDRGRYEQYF. CDR3 nucleotide sequence: TGTGCCAGCTCAGCCCGGGACAGGGGGCGTTACGAGCAGTACTTC.

The rearrangement joins TRBV9 to TRBJ2-5, with 7 bases lining up with TRBD1. Germline assignment: CDR1 SGDLS and CDR2 YYNGEE. Germline trimming cut 6 bases from V and 4 bases from J; bases unmatched to any gene: 15. CDR3 length: 16 amino acids. CDR3 region: CASNAQQGSFGETQYF. In nucleotides, the CDR3 is TGTGCCAGCAACGCCCAACAGGGGTCTTTCGGAGAGACCCAGTACTTC.

The chain joins TRBV5-5 to TRBJ2-1; D is uncertain. Germline V gene sequence: CDR1 SGHKS, CDR2 YYEKEE (reference sequence). The CDR3 has 15 amino acids. V lost 3 bases and J 0 bases, leaving 10 bases between the germline ends. The CDR3: CASSSTVSSYNEQFF. CDR3 DNA: TGTGCCAGCAGCTCTACGGTAAGCTCCTACAATGAGCAGTTCTTC. Looking up the rest from reference TRBV5-5 and TRBJ2-1 gives the full variable domain: DAGVTQSPTHLIKTRGQQVTLRCSPISGHKSVSWYQQVLGQGPQFIFQYYEKEERGRGNFPDRFSARQFPNYSSELNVNALLLGDSALYLCASSSTVSSYNEQFFGPGTRLTVL.

The rearrangement links TRBV7-3 to TRBJ1-1; tentative D call: TRBD1 (5 bases). The CDR3 is made up of 16 amino acids. Germline V gene lookup returns CDR1 SGHTA and CDR2 FQGTGA. V lost 0 bases and J lost 4, with 15 bases in between. The CDR3 spells CASSLTGQGGATEAFF. The CDR3 DNA reads as TGTGCCAGCAGCTTAACTGGCCAGGGTGGGGCCACTGAAGCTTTCTTT.

CDR3 loop: CASSLQGYGYTF. The CDR3, as DNA: TGCGCCAGCAGCTTGCAGGGCTATGGCTACACCTTC. The chain combines TRBV5-1 with TRBJ1-2; maybe TRBD1 (5 bases). Germline V gene data show CDR1 as SGHRS and CDR2 as YFSETQ. This CDR3 spans 12 amino acids. V lost 1 base, J lost 4 bases, and 5 bases lay in between.

This sequence joins TRBV5-1 and TRBJ2-7, with D perhaps matching TRBD2 (6 bases). V lost 0 bases, J lost 3 bases, and 22 bases lay in between. This CDR3 is built from 18 residues. The germline gives CDR1 SGHRS, CDR2 YFSETQ. Here the CDR3 reads CASSLAPAGGNLNYEQYF. The CDR3 region has the DNA TGCGCCAGCAGCTTGGCCCCGGCCGGAGGGAATCTTAACTACGAGCAGTACTTC. The entire variable domain, with the rest obtained from reference TRBV5-1 and TRBJ2-7, is as follows: KAGVTQTPRYLIKTRGQQVTLSCSPISGHRSVSWYQQTPGQGLQFLFEYFSETQRNKGNFPGRFSGRQFSNSRSEMNVSTLELGDSALYLCASSLAPAGGNLNYEQYFGPGTRLTVT.

For the CDR3, the DNA is TGTGCCAGCAGCCAAACTCCGGGACTAGCGTCCGAGCAGTACTTC. Amino acid sequence: CASSQTPGLASEQYF. The genes are TRBV28 and TRBJ2-7; 10 nucleotides align to TRBD2. This CDR3 spans 15 amino acids. V shed 6 bases, J shed 6 bases, and the junction held 11 bases outside the gene matches. Germline CDR1 is MDHEN and CDR2 is SYDVKM.

The chain combines TRBV5-1 with TRBJ1-4; D remains unclear. V shed 0 bases and J shed 8 bases, with 8 bases lying between them. This CDR3 is 13 amino acids long. Looked up from germline, CDR1 is SGHRS and CDR2 is YFSETQ. The CDR3 spells CASSLVPGEKLFF. The CDR3 DNA sequence: TGCGCCAGCAGCTTGGTTCCTGGGGAAAAACTGTTTTTT.

The V and J genes are TRBV9 and TRBJ2-1, with TRBD2 matching 11 bases. Unmatched junction bases numbered 1, after V lost 0 bases and J lost 2 bases. This CDR3 spans 16 amino acids. Per the germline V gene, CDR1 is SGDLS and CDR2 is YYNGEE. The CDR3 DNA reads as TGTGCCAGCAGCGTAGGACTAGCGGGAACCTACAATGAGCAGTTCTTC. Translating it yields CASSVGLAGTYNEQFF. The whole variable domain, remainder taken from reference TRBV9 and TRBJ2-1, is DSGVTQTPKHLITATGQRVTLRCSPRSGDLSVYWYQQSLDQGLQFLIQYYNGEERAKGNILERFSAQQFPDLHSELNLSSLELGDSALYFCASSVGLAGTYNEQFFGPGTRLTVL.

The chain links TRBV9 to TRBJ2-1, with a possible D match to TRBD1 (6 bases). The V end lost 0 bases, the J end lost 8 bases, and 15 bases lay between the germline ends. This CDR3 has 15 amino acids. Germline CDR1 is SGDLS and CDR2 is YYNGEE. The CDR3 DNA reads TGTGCCAGCAGCGTAGCAGGGGACGAGTGGGATGAGCAGTTCTTC. Translating it yields CASSVAGDEWDEQFF.

This chain connects TRBV3-1 (or the pseudogene TRBV3-2) to TRBJ1-5; TRBD1 might be the D (6 bases). CDR1 and CDR2 (germline): LGHDT, YNNKEL (reference sequence). V lost 4 bases and J 4 bases, leaving 14 bases between the germline ends. CDR3 length: 15 amino acids. In nucleotides, the CDR3 is TGTGCCAGCAGCCCTGGGACATTGAGGAATCAGCCCCAGCATTTT. Its translation is CASSPGTLRNQPQHF.

The genes are TRBV6-5 and TRBJ1-2; D perhaps matches TRBD1 (5 bases). V was clipped by 1 base and J by 5 bases, with 8 bases between them. Germline V gene data show CDR1 as MNHEY and CDR2 as SVGAGI. This CDR3 region has 13 residues. The CDR3 reads CASSYWGEYGYTF. In DNA, the CDR3 is TGTGCCAGCAGTTACTGGGGCGAGTATGGCTACACCTTC.

This chain connects TRBV29-1 to TRBJ2-3, with D unclear. The CDR3 contains 11 residues. The germline V gene encodes CDR1 SQVTM and CDR2 ANQGSEA. CDR3 in DNA: TGCAGTCCCTCTGTCCGGGATACGCAGTATTTT. Amino acid sequence: CSPSVRDTQYF.

The chain links TRBV7-8 to TRBJ2-2; tentatively, D is TRBD1 (5 bases). Germline V gene data show CDR1 as SGHVS and CDR2 as FQNEAQ. V lost 5 bases, J lost 4 bases, and 14 bases lay in between. This CDR3 is 15 amino acids long. The CDR3 is CASSPRGPGTGELFF. CDR3 DNA: TGTGCCAGCAGCCCTAGGGGCCCGGGCACCGGGGAGCTGTTTTTT.

The chain joins TRBV19 to TRBJ2-7; TRBD2 agrees at 7 bases. The CDR3 contains 18 residues. Looked up from germline, CDR1 is LNHDA and CDR2 is SQIVND (reference sequence). V shed 1 base and J 2 bases; nucleotides not matched to a gene: 14. The CDR3 is CASSIAGEGPRLAYEQYF. The CDR3 region has the DNA TGTGCCAGTAGTATAGCGGGGGAGGGACCCAGACTCGCCTACGAGCAGTACTTC.

The chain employs TRBV5-1 and TRBJ1-1; 11 bases map to TRBD1. CDR1 and CDR2 (germline): SGHRS, YFSETQ. The CDR3 length is 14 residues. Losses at the gene ends were 3 bases for V and 8 bases for J; bases not matched to a gene: 6. The CDR3 DNA reads TGCGCCAGCAGCTGGACAGGGGGCGGAGAGGAAGCTTTCTTT. The encoded protein is CASSWTGGGEEAFF.

The chain links TRBV11-3 to TRBJ2-1, with D unresolved. This CDR3 comprises 15 residues. Trimming took 1 base from V and 1 from J, leaving 8 bases between them. Looked up from germline, CDR1 is SGHNT and CDR2 is YENEEA. CDR3 nucleotides: TGTGCCAGCAGCTTAGCGTACGGGTCCTACAATGAGCAGTTCTTC. Its protein product is CASSLAYGSYNEQFF.

This clone counts as large. The V gene is TRBV6-2 or TRBV6-3, the J gene TRBJ2-7, with TRBD1 matching over 11 bases. The ends lost 2 bases at V and 3 bases at J; junction bases unmatched: 6. CDR1 is MNHEY and CDR2 is SVGEGT in the germline V gene. This CDR3 comprises 16 residues. The CDR3 is CASSYNRDRGNYEQYF. Written as DNA, the CDR3 is TGTGCCAGCAGTTACAACCGGGACAGGGGGAACTACGAGCAGTACTTC.

The rearrangement links TRBV7-2 to TRBJ2-1, with D uncertain. The germline V gene has CDR1 SGHTA and CDR2 FQGNSA. Trimming took off 2 bases at V and 0 bases at J, with 11 bases between the two ends. The CDR3 has 16 residues. The CDR3 DNA reads as TGTGCCAGCAGCTTAAGCCCGGCGTCCTCCTACAATGAGCAGTTCTTC. This sequence encodes CASSLSPASSYNEQFF.

This clone turned up a few times. The CDR3 is CAWSGIFYTF. The CDR3 DNA reads TGTGCCTGGAGTGGGATATTCTACACCTTC. This chain uses TRBV30 with TRBJ1-2; D not resolved. Trimming removed 1 base at V and 10 bases at J, with 7 bases between. Looked up from germline, CDR1 is GTSNPN and CDR2 is SVGIG (reference sequence). The CDR3 has 10 amino acids.

J is TRBJ2-3 and V is TRBV7-2; D might be TRBD1 (5 bases). The CDR3 consists of 12 residues. Trimming shortened V by 5 bases and J by 9 bases, and 12 bases separated the two germline ends. The germline V gene encodes CDR1 SGHTA and CDR2 FQGNSA. The CDR3 region is CASSKIGVTQYF. The DNA for the CDR3 is TGTGCCAGCAGCAAGATAGGGGTGACGCAGTATTTT.

This clone occurred a few times. The gene calls are TRBV7-8 and TRBJ2-2; D is uncertain. Trimming took 5 bases from V and 3 from J, leaving 16 bases between them. The CDR3 spans 16 residues. Germline V CDR1 and CDR2: SGHVS, FQNEAQ. In DNA, the CDR3 is TGTGCCAGCAGCCTCTCTAGTTCTAGGTACACCGGGGAGCTGTTTTTT. It translates to CASSLSSSRYTGELFF. Using reference TRBV7-8 and TRBJ2-2 for the parts outside the CDR3, the full variable domain is GAGVSQSPRYKVAKRGQDVALRCDPISGHVSLFWYQQALGQGPEFLTYFQNEAQLDKSGLPSDRFFAERPEGSVSTLKIQRTQQEDSAVYLCASSLSSSRYTGELFFGEGSRLTVL.

V and J are TRBV10-3 and TRBJ2-7; D might be TRBD1 (5 bases). This CDR3 spans 13 amino acids. Trimming shortened V by 5 bases and J by 5 bases, and 13 bases separated the two germline ends. The germline gives CDR1 ENHRY, CDR2 SYGVKD. The CDR3 is CAISRSWGHEQYF. As DNA, the CDR3 is TGTGCCATCAGTCGCAGTTGGGGCCACGAGCAGTACTTC.